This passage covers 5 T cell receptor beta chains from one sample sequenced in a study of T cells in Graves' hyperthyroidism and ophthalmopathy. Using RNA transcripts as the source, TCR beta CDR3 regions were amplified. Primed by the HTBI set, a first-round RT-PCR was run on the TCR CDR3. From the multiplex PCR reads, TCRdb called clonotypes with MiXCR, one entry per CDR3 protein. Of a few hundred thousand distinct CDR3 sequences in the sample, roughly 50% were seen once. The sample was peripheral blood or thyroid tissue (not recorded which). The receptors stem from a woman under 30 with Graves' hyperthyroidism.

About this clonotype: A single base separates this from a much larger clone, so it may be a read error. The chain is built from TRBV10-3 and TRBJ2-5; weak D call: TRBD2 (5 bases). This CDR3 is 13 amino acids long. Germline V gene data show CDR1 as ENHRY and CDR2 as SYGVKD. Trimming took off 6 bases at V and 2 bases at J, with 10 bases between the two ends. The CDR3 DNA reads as TGTGCCATCAGCGGTGGAGGACAAGAGACCCAGTACTTC. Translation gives CAISGGGQETQYF.

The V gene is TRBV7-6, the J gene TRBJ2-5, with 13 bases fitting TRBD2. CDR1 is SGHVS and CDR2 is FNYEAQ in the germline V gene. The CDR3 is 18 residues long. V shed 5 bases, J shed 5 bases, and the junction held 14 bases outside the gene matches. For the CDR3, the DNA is TGTGCCAGCAGCCAGGGACTAGCGGGGTCGGGGGCCAAGGAGACCCAGTACTTC. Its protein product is CASSQGLAGSGAKETQYF.

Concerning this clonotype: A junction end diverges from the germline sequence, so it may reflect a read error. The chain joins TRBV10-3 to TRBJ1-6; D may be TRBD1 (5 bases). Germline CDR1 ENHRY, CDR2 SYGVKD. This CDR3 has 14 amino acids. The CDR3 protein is CASRSTVLGSPLYF. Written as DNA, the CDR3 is TGTGCCAGCAGGTCGACAGTCTTAGGTTCACCCCTCTACTTT.

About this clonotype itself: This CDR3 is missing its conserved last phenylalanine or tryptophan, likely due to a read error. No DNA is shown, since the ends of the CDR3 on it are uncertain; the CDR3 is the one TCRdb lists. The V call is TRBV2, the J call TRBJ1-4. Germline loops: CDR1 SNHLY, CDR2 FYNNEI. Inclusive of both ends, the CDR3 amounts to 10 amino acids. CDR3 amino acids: CASSGAGTNY.

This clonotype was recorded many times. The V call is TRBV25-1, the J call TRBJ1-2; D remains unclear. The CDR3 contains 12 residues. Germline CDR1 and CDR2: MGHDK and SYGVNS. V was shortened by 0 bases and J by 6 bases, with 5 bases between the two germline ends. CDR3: CASSEYRHGYTF. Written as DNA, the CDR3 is TGTGCCAGCAGTGAATATCGACATGGCTACACCTTC.